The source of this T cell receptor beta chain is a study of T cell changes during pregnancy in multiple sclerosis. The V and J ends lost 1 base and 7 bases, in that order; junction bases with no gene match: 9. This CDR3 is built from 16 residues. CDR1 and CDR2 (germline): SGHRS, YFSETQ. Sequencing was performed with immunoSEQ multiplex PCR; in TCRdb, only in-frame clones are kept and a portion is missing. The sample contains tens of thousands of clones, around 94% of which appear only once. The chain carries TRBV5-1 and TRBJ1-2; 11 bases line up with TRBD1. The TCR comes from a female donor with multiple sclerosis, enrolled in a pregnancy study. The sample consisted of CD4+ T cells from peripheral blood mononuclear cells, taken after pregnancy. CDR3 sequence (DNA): TGCGCCAGCAGCTTGTCGGACAGGGGGCTCATGGGTGGCTACACCTTC. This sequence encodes CASSLSDRGLMGGYTF.